This entry features one T cell receptor (beta chain) sequence. The data derive from a study of blood T cell repertoires in COVID-19. V lost 4 bases to trimming and J lost 4 bases; unmatched junction nucleotides: 12. The V gene's germline CDR1 is SQVTM and CDR2 ANQGSEA. The CDR3 length is 15 residues. Original processing notes: Cell counts per sample came from amplifying reference gene primers. Assay used: immunoSEQ multiplex PCR; TCRdb lists only in-frame clones, some missing. The V and J calls and the clone size are those of that table, but D and trimming were determined from the DNA. The data contain around 160,000 clones, almost 90% of them singletons.

The source material was peripheral blood. This TCR came from a human donor in a cohort sampled during active COVID-19. V and J are TRBV29-1 and TRBJ2-7, with 8 bases fitting TRBD1. CDR3 coding DNA: TGCAGCGTTGTATCAACCCAGGGGGCTCTTTACGAGCAGTACTTC. Translation gives CSVVSTQGALYEQYF.